A single sample is the source of the 22 T cell receptor beta chains below, sequenced in a study of beta chain features in type 1 diabetes. No antigen is known for these receptors. Expressed TCRB transcripts were sequenced, since all the RNA that had been isolated was reverse transcribed. Assay used: immunoSEQ multiplex PCR; TCRdb lists only in-frame clones, some missing. The sample has 250,000 to 350,000 clones, roughly an eighth seen once. Study observations and caveats: Within each of all four CD4+ subsets, Type 1 diabetes patients had TCRB CDR3s that were moderately but significantly shorter.

Sample: naive CD4+ T cells from blood. The receptors were sampled from a man aged 25 to 40 with type 1 diabetes.

This rearrangement joins TRBV7-2 to TRBJ2-5; no reliable D call. Germline V CDR1 and CDR2: SGHTA, FQGNSA. The CDR3 covers 11 residues. V gave up 3 bases and J gave up 9 bases, with 8 bases separating them. The CDR3 here is CASSFQVAQYF. CDR3 in DNA: TGTGCCAGCAGCTTTCAGGTGGCCCAGTACTTC.

The chain recombines TRBV7-3 with TRBJ1-2; 8 nucleotides agree with TRBD1. CDR1 SGHTA and CDR2 FQGTGA come from the germline V gene. V was clipped by 5 bases and J by 7 bases; unmatched bases: 6. CDR3 length: 13 amino acids. In DNA form, the CDR3 reads TGTGCCAGCAGCCCCGGACAGGGAAGTGGCTACACCTTC. It encodes CASSPGQGSGYTF.

The V call is TRBV27, the J call TRBJ2-7; D might be TRBD2 (6 bases). From germline, CDR1 is MNHEY and CDR2 SMNVEV (reference sequence). The CDR3 is made up of 15 amino acids. V was pared by 6 bases and J by 5 bases, with 20 bases between. The CDR3 spells CASRTEGAGRNEQYF. For the CDR3, the DNA is TGTGCCAGCAGAACGGAGGGTGCGGGTAGAAACGAGCAGTACTTC.

This clone has just a few counts. The CDR3 coding sequence is TGTGCCCTTAGAGGGTTTGGCAATGAGCAGTTCTTC. This translates into CALRGFGNEQFF. This chain links TRBV28 with TRBJ2-1, with D perhaps matching TRBD2 (5 bases). The V end lost 11 bases, the J end lost 6 bases, and 14 bases lay between the germline ends. The CDR3 length is 12 residues. Germline loops: CDR1 MDHEN, CDR2 SYDVKM. Combining the CDR3 with reference TRBV28 and TRBJ2-1 gives the whole variable domain DVKVTQSSRYLVKRTGEKVFLECVQDMDHENMFWYRQDPGLGLRLIYFSYDVKMKEKGDIPEGYSVSREKKERFSLILESASTNQTSMYLCALRGFGNEQFFGPGTRLTVL.

This clone came up a few times. V and J are TRBV11-3 and TRBJ1-1; D gene ambiguous. The CDR3 spans 13 residues. V gave up 2 bases and J gave up 3 bases, with 7 bases separating them. Germline V gene lookup returns CDR1 SGHNT and CDR2 YENEEA. This CDR3 reads CASSLQGDTEAFF. Written as DNA, the CDR3 is TGTGCCAGCAGCTTACAAGGAGACACTGAAGCTTTCTTT.

This clone turned up a few times. CDR3 loop: CASSLAGEQRAFF. In DNA, the CDR3 is TGTGCCAGCAGCTTAGCCGGGGAGCAGAGGGCTTTCTTT. The V gene is TRBV11-2, the J gene TRBJ1-1, with unresolved D. Trimming cost V 1 base and J 11 bases, with 14 bases left between them. This CDR3 has 13 residues. CDR1 SGHAT and CDR2 FQNNGV come from the germline V gene.

The chain recombines TRBV5-4 with TRBJ1-2, with TRBD1 matching 11 bases. With V trimmed by 3 bases and J by 7 bases, 11 bases remained unmatched. The germline CDR1 and CDR2 sequences are SGHNT and YYREEE (reference sequence). CDR3 size: 16 residues. The CDR3 region has the DNA TGTGCCAGCAGCTCGAAAAACGGACAGGGGGCAAGTGGCTACACCTTC. Translating gives CASSSKNGQGASGYTF.

This clone was counted only a few times. The chain couples TRBV5-1 to TRBJ2-1; tentatively, D is TRBD1 (5 bases). Looked up from germline, CDR1 is SGHRS and CDR2 is YFSETQ. Trimming took off 4 bases at V and 5 bases at J, with 16 bases between the two ends. This CDR3 has 15 residues. The CDR3: CASSLRDSANNEQFF. CDR3 DNA: TGCGCCAGCAGCCTCAGGGATTCGGCTAACAATGAGCAGTTCTTC.

This clone was recorded a few times. The rearrangement uses TRBV5-1 and TRBJ2-5; D gene uncertain. This CDR3 region has 15 residues. Trimming left V 0 bases short and J 4 bases short, with 13 bases between. The germline CDR1 and CDR2 sequences are SGHRS and YFSETQ. The CDR3 reads CASSLAPSGLETQYF. The CDR3 DNA is TGCGCCAGCAGCTTGGCCCCTAGTGGGTTAGAGACCCAGTACTTC.

The chain employs TRBV11-2 and TRBJ2-1; TRBD2 is a possible D gene (6 bases). Germline V lookup: CDR1 SGHAT, CDR2 FQNNGV. Trimming left V 3 bases short and J 6 bases short, with 15 bases between. The CDR3 contains 15 residues. The CDR3 DNA sequence: TGTGCCAGCAGCTTCGGGACTCGAAACAGCAATGAGCAGTTCTTC. Its translation is CASSFGTRNSNEQFF. Full variable domain (rest looked up from reference TRBV11-2 and TRBJ2-1): EAGVAQSPRYKIIEKRQSVAFWCNPISGHATLYWYQQILGQGPKLLIQFQNNGVVDDSQLPKDRFSAERLKGVDSTLKIQPAKLEDSAVYLCASSFGTRNSNEQFFGPGTRLTVL.

This clone was detected a few times. This rearrangement joins TRBV18 to TRBJ2-1; D gene ambiguous. Per germline, CDR1 KGHSH and CDR2 LQKENI. There are 11 residues in the CDR3. The V and J ends lost 6 bases and 8 bases respectively, with 8 bases between them. The CDR3 DNA sequence: TGTGCCAGCTCCCAGGCAGATGAGCAGTTCTTC. Translation: CASSQADEQFF.

This clone was detected a few times. The genes are TRBV5-4 and TRBJ1-1; D gene uncertain. The ends were cut back, 0 bases at V and 1 base at J, with 7 bases in the middle. In germline, CDR1 is SGHNT, CDR2 YYREEE (reference sequence). CDR3 length: 14 residues. CDR3 residues: CASSLDLRNTEAFF. Here the CDR3 DNA reads TGTGCCAGCAGCTTGGATCTCAGGAACACTGAAGCTTTCTTT.

The V call is TRBV5-1, the J call TRBJ2-1, with 9 bases matching TRBD1. The CDR3 totals 15 residues. V shed 5 bases, J shed 8 bases, and the junction held 11 bases outside the gene matches. CDR1 and CDR2 from the germline V gene are SGHRS and YFSETQ. The chain's CDR3 is CASSRPGQGGDEQFF. The CDR3, as DNA: TGCGCCAGCAGTCGCCCGGGACAGGGAGGCGATGAGCAGTTCTTC.

The chain combines TRBV27 with TRBJ2-2; 8 nucleotides match TRBD2. CDR1 is MNHEY, CDR2 SMNVEV, per germline (reference sequence). The CDR3 sequence is 15 residues long. The V gene end was trimmed by 8 bases and the J gene end by 1 base; junction bases not matched to a gene: 6. Here the CDR3 DNA reads TGTGCCAGCCAGTTAGCGGGAAGGAACACCGGGGAGCTGTTTTTT. Protein product: CASQLAGRNTGELFF.

This clone was recorded a few times. V gene TRBV14 combines with J gene TRBJ2-3, with D unresolved. CDR1 is SGHDN, CDR2 FVKESK, per germline. The CDR3 has 15 residues. Trimming removed 1 base at V and 4 bases at J, with 12 bases between. The CDR3 loop reads CASSQVSGPPDTQYF. In DNA, the CDR3 is TGTGCCAGCAGCCAAGTATCTGGGCCCCCAGATACGCAGTATTTT.

The CDR3 nucleotides are TGTGCCAGCAGCCCCGGGACAGGAAACACAGATACGCAGTATTTT. It encodes CASSPGTGNTDTQYF. This chain joins TRBV9 and TRBJ2-3; TRBD1 matches 8 bases. The CDR3 runs 15 residues. Per the germline V gene, CDR1 is SGDLS and CDR2 is YYNGEE. V shed 4 bases and J 2 bases; nucleotides not matched to a gene: 6.

This clone occurred a few times. J is TRBJ2-1 and V is TRBV5-1, with 7 bases that match TRBD2. V shed 4 bases, J shed 5 bases, and the junction held 9 bases outside the gene matches. This CDR3 region has 15 residues. Germline V gene data show CDR1 as SGHRS and CDR2 as YFSETQ. The CDR3 loop is CASSEGTTFHNEQFF. CDR3 nucleotides: TGCGCCAGCAGCGAAGGGACTACTTTTCACAATGAGCAGTTCTTC.

This clone was observed a few times. This sequence joins TRBV9 and TRBJ2-5; D is possibly TRBD2 (6 bases). The J call may be in error: the DNA end matches TRBJ2-7 better. Germline CDR1 and CDR2: SGDLS and YYNGEE. CDR3 size: 16 residues. The CDR3, as DNA: TGTGCCAGCAGCGTAGACGCCGGACTAAACTACTACGAGCAGTACTTC. Translated: CASSVDAGLNYYEQYF.

This sequence joins TRBV2 and TRBJ2-1, with TRBD2 as a possible D gene (6 bases). V lost 4 bases and J 0 bases, leaving 7 bases between the germline ends. The CDR3 length is 14 residues. Germline lookup yields CDR1 SNHLY and CDR2 FYNNEI. The CDR3 bases are TGTGCCAGCAGTGGGAGGGCCTCCTACAATGAGCAGTTCTTC. Translating it yields CASSGRASYNEQFF.

The chain carries TRBV4-2 and TRBJ2-3; D possibly corresponds to TRBD2 (6 bases). Germline values: CDR1 LGHNA, CDR2 YNFKEQ. This CDR3 has 18 residues. Trimming shortened V by 0 bases and J by 0 bases, and 16 bases separated the two germline ends. Here the CDR3 reads CASSQDGRTTASTDTQYF. The CDR3 DNA follows: TGTGCCAGCAGCCAAGATGGACGGACTACTGCTAGCACAGATACGCAGTATTTT.

This clone was counted between two and nine times. The chain uses TRBV9 and TRBJ1-1; 8 nucleotides align to TRBD1. The V gene's germline CDR1 is SGDLS and CDR2 YYNGEE. Unmatched junction bases numbered 11, after V lost 5 bases and J lost 5 bases. The CDR3 runs to 15 residues. CDR3 in amino acids: CASSPIPTGETEAFF. The CDR3 nucleotides read TGTGCCAGCAGTCCCATCCCGACAGGGGAAACTGAAGCTTTCTTT.

The rearrangement links TRBV5-4 to TRBJ2-1; D may be TRBD2 (6 bases). CDR1 is SGHNT, CDR2 YYREEE, per germline (reference sequence). The CDR3 extends over 13 amino acids. Trimming shortened V by 10 bases and J by 4 bases, and 15 bases separated the two germline ends. In nucleotides, the CDR3 is TGTGCCGCCCGGCGGGACTTATACAATGAGCAGTTCTTC. It specifies CAARRDLYNEQFF.